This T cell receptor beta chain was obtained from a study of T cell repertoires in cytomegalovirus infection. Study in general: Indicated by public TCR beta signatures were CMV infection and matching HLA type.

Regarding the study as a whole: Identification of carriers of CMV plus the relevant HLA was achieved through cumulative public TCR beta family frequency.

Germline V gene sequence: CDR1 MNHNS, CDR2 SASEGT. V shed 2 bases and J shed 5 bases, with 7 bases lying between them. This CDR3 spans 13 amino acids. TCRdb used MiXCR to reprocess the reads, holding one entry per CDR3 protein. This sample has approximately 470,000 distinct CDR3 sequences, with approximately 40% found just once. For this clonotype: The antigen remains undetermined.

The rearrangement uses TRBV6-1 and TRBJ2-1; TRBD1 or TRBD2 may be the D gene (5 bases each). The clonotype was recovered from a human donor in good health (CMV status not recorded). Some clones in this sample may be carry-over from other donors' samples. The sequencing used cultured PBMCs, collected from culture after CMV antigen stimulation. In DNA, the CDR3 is TGTGCCAGCAGTGAACTGGGGGACAATGAGCAGTTCTTC. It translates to CASSELGDNEQFF.